A single sample gave rise to the 6 T cell receptor beta chains below, sequenced in a study of cytomegalovirus exposure and HLA in healthy donors. Use of 60 Vbeta and 13 Jbeta primers characterized the PCR. Repertoires were generated with immunoSEQ multiplex PCR, while TCRdb's copy carries only in-frame clones and drops some. Of 200,000 to 250,000 clones detected, 77% appear once; the ten largest clones hold roughly 2.5%. The specimen was PBMCs. These receptor sequences come from a woman aged 55-69 years in good health and CMV-seropositive.

This clone has a handful of counts. This chain joins TRBV5-1 and TRBJ2-1; 7 nucleotides line up with TRBD2. The CDR3 has 15 residues. Germline CDR1 is SGHRS and CDR2 is YFSETQ. With 1 base clipped from V and 9 bases from J, the junction kept 10 bases outside the gene matches. The CDR3 region has the DNA TGCGCCAGCAGCTTGCTGGGGGAGGGCGGGAGTGAGCAGTTCTTC. Protein product: CASSLLGEGGSEQFF.

This clone was seen just once. The gene calls are TRBV5-1 and TRBJ2-2; 10 bases fit TRBD1. The CDR3 is 16 amino acids. After removal of 4 bases from V and 4 bases from J, the junction contained 7 bases not matched to a gene. From germline, CDR1 is SGHRS and CDR2 YFSETQ. CDR3 region: CASSKGQGVATGELFF. The CDR3 DNA reads TGCGCCAGCAGCAAAGGACAGGGGGTTGCCACCGGGGAGCTGTTTTTT.

The chain joins TRBV7-2 to TRBJ2-1; 9 bases are a match to TRBD2. The CDR3 spans 12 residues. Per germline, CDR1 SGHTA and CDR2 FQGNSA. Trimming at V came to 7 bases and at J to 9 bases, leaving 4 bases not matched to a gene. The CDR3 sequence is CASTKLAGEQFF. CDR3 DNA: TGTGCCAGCACCAAACTAGCGGGTGAGCAGTTCTTC.

The J gene is TRBJ2-7, the V gene TRBV6-1, with a weak D call TRBD1 (6 bases). The germline V gene encodes CDR1 MNHNS and CDR2 SASEGT. V gave up 2 bases and J gave up 0 bases, with 14 bases separating them. The CDR3 spans 16 residues. The CDR3 DNA is TGTGCCAGCAGTGAAAGACAGGTCTCAAGCTCCTACGAGCAGTACTTC. This encodes CASSERQVSSSYEQYF.

This clone showed up just a few times. The chain links TRBV5-1 to TRBJ1-1; weak D call: TRBD1 (6 bases). The CDR3 runs 14 residues. The V end was cut by 1 base, the J end by 5 bases, with 12 bases between. Germline V lookup: CDR1 SGHRS, CDR2 YFSETQ. The CDR3 sequence is CASSLFGGQTEAFF. CDR3 nucleotides: TGCGCCAGCAGCTTGTTTGGGGGCCAGACTGAAGCTTTCTTT.

The CDR3 reads CASGFGTGVGNTIYF. The DNA of the CDR3 is TGTGCTAGTGGTTTTGGGACAGGGGTGGGAAACACCATATATTTT. The chain uses TRBV12-5 and TRBJ1-3; 10 bases line up with TRBD1. The CDR3 has 15 residues. Trimming cost V 3 bases and J 4 bases; bases outside gene matches: 3. Germline V CDR1 and CDR2: LGHNT, FRNRAP.